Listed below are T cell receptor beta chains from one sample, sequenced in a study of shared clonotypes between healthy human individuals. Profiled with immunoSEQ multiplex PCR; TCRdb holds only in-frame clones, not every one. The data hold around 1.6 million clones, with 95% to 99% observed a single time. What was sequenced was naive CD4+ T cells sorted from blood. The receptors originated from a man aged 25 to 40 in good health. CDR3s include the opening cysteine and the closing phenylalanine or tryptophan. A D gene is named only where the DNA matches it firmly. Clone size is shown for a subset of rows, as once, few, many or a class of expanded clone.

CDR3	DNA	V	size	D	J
CAISEVRDEAKNIQYF	TGTGCCATCAGTGAAGTCAGGGACGAGGCCAAAAACATTCAGTACTTC	TRBV10-3	.	.	TRBJ2-4
CASSLPGQYSGANVLTF	TGTGCCAGCAGCTTACCGGGACAGTACTCTGGGGCCAACGTCCTGACTTTC	TRBV7-8	.	TRBD1	TRBJ2-6
CATSSRQRNLYNEQFF	TGTGCCACCAGCTCGCGACAGCGCAACCTCTACAATGAGCAGTTCTTC	TRBV15	.	.	TRBJ2-1
CASSMVGLNTGELFF	TGTGCCAGTAGTATGGTAGGGTTAAACACCGGGGAGCTGTTTTTT	TRBV19	.	.	TRBJ2-2
CASSSTAGELFF	TGTGCCAGCAGCTCGACCGCCGGGGAGCTGTTTTTT	TRBV5-4	.	.	TRBJ2-2
CASGTPYEQYF	TGTGCCAGCGGCACCCCCTACGAGCAGTACTTC	TRBV28	.	.	TRBJ2-7
CASSYRGQGQPQHF	TGTGCCAGCAGTTACAGGGGGCAAGGACAGCCCCAGCATTTT	TRBV6-5	.	TRBD1	TRBJ1-5
CASTLDRGLNTEAFF	TGCGCCAGCACCTTGGACAGGGGGTTGAACACTGAAGCTTTCTTT	TRBV10-1	.	TRBD1	TRBJ1-1
CASSVGALGGNEQFF	TGTGCCAGCAGCGTAGGGGCCCTAGGAGGGAATGAGCAGTTCTTC	TRBV9	.	.	TRBJ2-1
CASSLGDSTDTQYF	TGCGCCAGCAGCTTGGGGGACAGTACAGATACGCAGTATTTT	TRBV5-1	.	TRBD1	TRBJ2-3
CASSPHPTSRLAGAGTGELFF	TGTGCCAGCAGCCCGCACCCGACTAGTAGGCTAGCGGGAGCAGGGACCGGGGAGCTGTTTTTT	TRBV7-7	.	TRBD2	TRBJ2-2
CAISDIGASGANVLTF	TGTGCCATCAGTGATATTGGGGCATCTGGGGCCAACGTCCTGACTTTC	TRBV10-3	.	.	TRBJ2-6
CASRFTVLDTGELFF	TGTGCCAGCAGATTTACGGTCCTTGACACCGGGGAGCTGTTTTTT	TRBV6-6	.	.	TRBJ2-2
CASSPRTGGASGYTF	TGTGCCAGCAGCCCCAGGACAGGGGGCGCATCTGGCTACACCTTC	TRBV5-4	.	TRBD1	TRBJ1-2
CAWSGRGDTQYF	TGTGCCTGGAGTGGACGCGGGGATACGCAGTATTTT	TRBV30	.	.	TRBJ2-3
CASSIGVSGANVLTF	TGTGCCAGTAGTATCGGAGTCTCTGGGGCCAACGTCCTGACTTTC	TRBV19	.	.	TRBJ2-6
CASSENGLGTTEAFF	TGTGCCAGCAGTGAAAATGGCCTTGGGACCACTGAAGCTTTCTTT	TRBV6-1	.	.	TRBJ1-1
CASSQVVAKNIQYF	TGCGCCAGCAGCCAAGTGGTAGCCAAAAACATTCAGTACTTC	TRBV4-3	.	.	TRBJ2-4
CASSFRSYNEQFF	TGTGCCAGCAGCTTTAGGTCCTACAATGAGCAGTTCTTC	TRBV11-3	once	.	TRBJ2-1
CASSLPGGHFTEAFF	TGTGCCAGCAGTTTGCCAGGGGGGCACTTCACTGAAGCTTTCTTT	TRBV28	once	TRBD1	TRBJ1-1
CASSPTGLAEAFF	TGTGCCAGCAGCCCGACAGGGTTGGCTGAAGCTTTCTTT	TRBV5-4	.	TRBD1	TRBJ1-1
CASSSQADTEAFF	TGTGCCAGCAGCTCCCAGGCCGACACTGAAGCTTTCTTT	TRBV7-9	.	.	TRBJ1-1
CASSAQGGSGEKLFF	TGTGCCAGCTCAGCCCAGGGTGGCAGTGGTGAAAAACTGTTTTTT	TRBV18	.	.	TRBJ1-4
CASSLVLLAYEQYF	TGTGCCAGCAGCTTGGTACTCCTAGCCTACGAGCAGTACTTC	TRBV5-5	.	.	TRBJ2-7
CASSTQREVVGELFF	TGTGCCAGCAGCACCCAGCGGGAAGTGGTCGGGGAGCTGTTTTTT	TRBV7-2	.	TRBD2	TRBJ2-2
CASSFRGFYEQYF	TGTGCCAGCAGCTTCAGGGGGTTCTACGAGCAGTACTTC	TRBV7-2	.	TRBD1	TRBJ2-7
CASSFVGAGHQPQHF	TGTGCCAGCAGCTTCGTTGGGGCAGGGCATCAGCCCCAGCATTTT	TRBV7-2	.	.	TRBJ1-5
CASSLEQPYSGNTIYF	TGTGCCAGCAGCTTGGAACAGCCATACTCTGGAAACACCATATATTTT	TRBV5-5	.	.	TRBJ1-3
CASSTSGGQLSNQPQHF	TGTGCCAGCAGCACAAGCGGGGGTCAGTTAAGCAATCAGCCCCAGCATTTT	TRBV5-5	.	.	TRBJ1-5
CASSKANTGELFF	TGTGCCAGCAGCAAAGCGAACACCGGGGAGCTGTTTTTT	TRBV9	once	.	TRBJ2-2
CASSLGGASNQPQHF	TGTGCCAGCAGTCTAGGGGGGGCTAGCAATCAGCCCCAGCATTTT	TRBV6-1	.	.	TRBJ1-5
CASSLPAVDTQYF	TGCGCCAGCAGCCTCCCCGCCGTAGATACGCAGTATTTT	TRBV5-1	.	.	TRBJ2-3
CASSEILGTYTGELFF	TGTGCCAGCAGTGAGATTCTCGGGACCTACACCGGGGAGCTGTTTTTT	TRBV2	.	.	TRBJ2-2
CASSSRDTHYNEQFF	TGCGCCAGCAGCTCCCGGGACACCCACTACAATGAGCAGTTCTTC	TRBV5-1	once	.	TRBJ2-1
CASSSGQGTYYGYTF	TGTGCCAGCAGCTCTGGACAGGGGACCTACTATGGCTACACCTTC	TRBV9	.	TRBD1	TRBJ1-2
CASSLETGTGWVEQYF	TGCGCCAGCAGCTTGGAAACCGGGACAGGGTGGGTCGAGCAGTACTTC	TRBV5-1	.	TRBD1	TRBJ2-7
CASSLRQGAMSPEAFF	TGTGCCAGCAGCCTCAGACAGGGGGCCATGAGCCCTGAAGCTTTCTTT	TRBV14	once	TRBD1	TRBJ1-1
CATSRRRVDTEAFF	TGTGCCACCAGCAGGAGACGTGTGGACACTGAAGCTTTCTTT	TRBV15	.	.	TRBJ1-1
CASSMTDFSYEQYF	TGTGCCAGTAGTATGACGGACTTCTCCTACGAGCAGTACTTC	TRBV19	.	.	TRBJ2-7
CASSFTAGGVYEQYF	TGTGCCAGCAGCTTCACAGCGGGAGGGGTCTACGAGCAGTACTTC	TRBV7-6	.	TRBD2	TRBJ2-7
CSVVGNPNQPQHF	TGCAGCGTTGTAGGGAACCCCAATCAGCCCCAGCATTTT	TRBV29-1	.	.	TRBJ1-5
CASSVDRGRHPNEQFF	TGTGCCAGTAGCGTAGACAGGGGACGCCACCCCAATGAGCAGTTCTTC	TRBV19	.	TRBD1	TRBJ2-1
CASSQELRETQYF	TGCGCCAGCAGCCAAGAGTTGAGGGAGACCCAGTACTTC	TRBV4-3	once	.	TRBJ2-5
CASSNSRGGGTGELFF	TGCGCCAGCAGCAACAGTCGGGGAGGAGGCACCGGGGAGCTGTTTTTT	TRBV5-1	.	.	TRBJ2-2
CASSLKVRTGMSTEAFF	TGTGCCAGCAGTTTAAAAGTCCGAACGGGGATGAGCACTGAAGCTTTCTTT	TRBV27	.	.	TRBJ1-1
CASSLVGLSVQYF	TGCGCCAGCAGCTTGGTTGGGTTGTCGGTGCAGTACTTC	TRBV5-1	.	.	TRBJ2-7
CACLGQGARGKETQYF	TGTGCCTGCCTAGGACAGGGGGCGCGCGGCAAGGAGACCCAGTACTTC	TRBV30	.	TRBD1	TRBJ2-5